A single sample is the source of the 31 T cell receptor beta chains below, sequenced in a study of blood T cells in healthy people across ages (dated by TCRdb to 2015 to 2017). Libraries came from 5' RACE. The data were produced on an Illumina HiSeq 2500. A second 7 to 11 cycle PCR used a sample-barcoded 5' primer and a J-beta primer mix. Clones were called with MiXCR by TCRdb after fastp trimmed the public reads at Q25, and only in-frame beta chains were retained. Merged by CDR3 protein, the rows form single entries marked with the most common genes and DNA. Within this sample are about 670,000 distinct CDR3 sequences, with 40% to 45% of them counted one time only. The ten top clones hold roughly 30% of the sample. The sequenced sample consisted of blood. All receptors come from a man older than 75 in good health.

This clonotype was picked up a small number of times. This chain uses TRBV7-2 with TRBJ2-7; D gene uncertain. The germline V and J ends were trimmed by 2 bases and 4 bases, with 12 bases remaining between them. The germline gives CDR1 SGHTA, CDR2 FQGNSA. The CDR3 totals 14 residues. CDR3 bases: TGTGCCAGCAGCTTAACCCGGACGGAATACGAGCAGTACTTC. Amino acids: CASSLTRTEYEQYF.

The chain has TRBV21-1 and TRBJ2-7; the DNA was not compared with TRBD1, the D call given in the table. TRBV21-1 is a recognized pseudogene. This CDR3 spans 20 amino acids. In nucleotides, the CDR3 is TGTGCCAGCAGCAAAGGTTCAGCGGTCGGGACAGGGCCTTACTCCTACGAGCAGTACTTC. Encoded protein: CASSKGSAVGTGPYSYEQYF.

There are a few counts of this clonotype. The chain recombines TRBV5-1 with TRBJ2-2; possible D gene TRBD2, 5 bases. Germline CDR1 and CDR2: SGHRS and YFSETQ. The CDR3 extends over 14 amino acids. The V gene lost 0 bases and the J gene lost 5 bases, with 8 bases spanning the gap. The CDR3: CASSLATGTGELFF. The CDR3 DNA is TGCGCCAGCAGCTTGGCCACGGGGACCGGGGAGCTGTTTTTT.

The V and J genes are TRBV28 and TRBJ2-7; 7 nucleotides match TRBD2. The CDR3 has 14 residues. CDR1 and CDR2 from the germline V gene are MDHEN and SYDVKM. V shed 5 bases, J shed 4 bases, and the junction held 8 bases outside the gene matches. CDR3 region: CASSSGTALYEQYF. CDR3 in DNA: TGTGCCAGCAGTAGCGGGACCGCGTTGTACGAGCAGTACTTC.

This clonotype came up a few times. This sequence may be a read error, since a much larger clone differs from it by one base. This chain uses TRBV28 with TRBJ2-7; D not resolved. Germline CDR1 MDHEN, CDR2 SYDVKM. Trimming shortened V by 3 bases and J by 5 bases, and 5 bases separated the two germline ends. The CDR3 is made up of 11 amino acids. The DNA for the CDR3 is TGTGCCAGCAGTTTCCCAGACGAGCAGTACTTC. Protein: CASSFPDEQYF. The complete variable domain, with remaining parts taken from reference TRBV28 and TRBJ2-7, reads DVKVTQSSRYLVKRTGEKVFLECVQDMDHENMFWYRQDPGLGLRLIYFSYDVKMKEKGDIPEGYSVSREKKERFSLILESASTNQTSMYLCASSFPDEQYFGPGTRLTVT.

Comment on this clonotype: A much larger clone is a single base away; this may be a read error. This chain links TRBV29-1 with TRBJ2-1; D may be TRBD1 (6 bases). The V gene lost 6 bases and the J gene lost 10 bases, with 16 bases spanning the gap. Germline V gene data show CDR1 as SQVTM and CDR2 as ANQGSEA. The CDR3 totals 12 residues. The CDR3: CSVQGRAYEQFF. The CDR3 DNA is TGCAGCGTACAGGGTCGCGCCTACGAGCAGTTCTTC.

Worth noting for this clonotype: Germline is not matched at one junction end, which may reflect a read error. This rearrangement joins TRBV6-5 to TRBJ1-6; 10 positions match TRBD1. The CDR3 contains 18 residues. Germline V gene lookup returns CDR1 MNHEY and CDR2 SVGAGI. The CDR3 region is CASSYSRDRGYYNSPLHF. The CDR3 coding sequence is TGTGCCAGCAGCTACTCTAGGGACAGGGGATACTATAATTCACCCCTCCACTTT.

Comments on this clonotype: Mismatch with germline at one junction end may stem from a read error. J is TRBJ1-2 and V is TRBV12-3 or TRBV12-4; the D is unclear. This CDR3 has 11 amino acids. In nucleotides, the CDR3 is TGTGCCGGCAGCAACGGCTATGGCTACACCTTC. It yields the protein CAGSNGYGYTF.

The chain recombines TRBV7-3 with TRBJ2-3, with 9 bases aligning to TRBD1. The CDR3 contains 14 residues. The ends lost 2 bases at V and 7 bases at J; junction bases unmatched: 4. CDR1 and CDR2 from the germline V gene are SGHTA and FQGTGA. DNA of the CDR3: TGTGCCAGCAGCTTATCACAGGGGGCGCATACGCAGTATTTT. This encodes CASSLSQGAHTQYF.

This clonotype has a handful of counts. This rearrangement joins TRBV5-6 to TRBJ2-7; D not resolved. Germline V CDR1 and CDR2: SGHDT, YYEEEE. The ends were cut back, 3 bases at V and 7 bases at J, with 14 bases in the middle. The CDR3 is made up of 13 amino acids. CDR3 region: CASSSGRVGEQYF. The CDR3 nucleotides are TGTGCCAGCAGCTCTGGTAGGGTTGGTGAGCAGTACTTC.

The chain employs TRBV24-1 and TRBJ1-2; D unclear. Germline CDR1 reads KGHDR; CDR2 reads SFDVKD. V dropped 4 bases and J dropped 4 bases, with 18 bases sitting between them. The CDR3 runs 16 residues. CDR3 sequence (DNA): TGTGCCACCAGTGACCCTTCGGAGGCGCCGTTCTATGGCTACACCTTC. Amino acid sequence: CATSDPSEAPFYGYTF.

This chain links TRBV2 with TRBJ2-7; 7 nucleotides line up with TRBD2. The CDR3 is made up of 14 amino acids. Germline V gene data show CDR1 as SNHLY and CDR2 as FYNNEI. V shed 4 bases, J shed 4 bases, and the junction held 7 bases outside the gene matches. The CDR3 loop is CASSGQRGRYEQYF. The CDR3 DNA reads TGTGCCAGCAGTGGACAGCGGGGAAGGTACGAGCAGTACTTC.

This clonotype was seen only a few times. The CDR3 sequence: CSVGRDRGPTGGYTF. DNA of the CDR3: TGCAGCGTTGGGCGGGACAGGGGGCCCACAGGAGGCTACACCTTC. This chain connects TRBV29-1 to TRBJ1-2, with TRBD1 identical over 12 bases. The V and J ends lost 4 bases and 8 bases, in that order; junction bases with no gene match: 11. This CDR3 comprises 15 residues. CDR1 is SQVTM, CDR2 ANQGSEA, per germline.

This rearrangement joins TRBV2 to TRBJ2-4; 10 nucleotides line up with TRBD2. The J call may not be correct, given that the DNA end is closer to TRBJ2-7. Looked up from germline, CDR1 is SNHLY and CDR2 is FYNNEI. This CDR3 has 15 amino acids. The CDR3 DNA sequence: TGTGCCAGCAGTGGGCCCCTAGCGGGGGTTAGCGAGCAGTACTTC. The encoded protein is CASSGPLAGVSEQYF.

Remarks on this clonotype: A junction end diverges from the germline sequence, so it may reflect a read error. The V gene is TRBV5-1, the J gene TRBJ1-2; D is perhaps TRBD1 (5 bases). The CDR3 has 13 residues. Germline V gene lookup returns CDR1 SGHRS and CDR2 YFSETQ. DNA for the CDR3: TGCGCCAGCAGCCGGGACGGTAACCATGGCTACACCTTC. It is translated as CASSRDGNHGYTF.

This clonotype was counted ten times or more. The V call is TRBV7-2, the J call TRBJ2-7; 7 positions agree with TRBD2. The V and J ends lost 3 bases and 3 bases, in that order; junction bases with no gene match: 2. The CDR3 has 13 residues. Germline V gene lookup returns CDR1 SGHTA and CDR2 FQGNSA. In DNA, the CDR3 is TGTGCCAGCAGCTTCGGGACTAACTACGAGCAGTACTTC. It codes for CASSFGTNYEQYF. The whole variable domain, filled in from reference TRBV7-2 and TRBJ2-7, reads GAGVSQSPSNKVTEKGKDVELRCDPISGHTALYWYRQSLGQGLEFLIYFQGNSAPDKSGLPSDRFSAERTGGSVSTLTIQRTQQEDSAVYLCASSFGTNYEQYFGPGTRLTVT.

This clonotype has a handful of counts. The chain uses TRBV7-2 and TRBJ2-4; D is ambiguous. CDR1 is SGHTA, CDR2 FQGNSA, per germline. Trimming took off 5 bases at V and 0 bases at J, with 8 bases between the two ends. This CDR3 has 14 amino acids. DNA of the CDR3: TGTGCCAGCAGCGCCGGGCTAGCCAAAAACATTCAGTACTTC. It codes for CASSAGLAKNIQYF.

This clonotype has at least ten counts. The rearrangement uses TRBV4-3 and TRBJ2-7; TRBD2 is a possible D gene (7 bases). V gave up 1 base and J gave up 5 bases, with 12 bases separating them. Germline assignment: CDR1 LGHNA and CDR2 YSLEER. The CDR3 length is 14 residues. CDR3 coding DNA: TGCGCCAGCAGCCAAGCTAGGGGGAGGGACGAGCAGTACTTC. This sequence encodes CASSQARGRDEQYF.

V usage is TRBV6-2 or TRBV6-3 and J usage is TRBJ2-5; no definite D call. CDR3 size: 13 residues. Germline V lookup: CDR1 MNHEY, CDR2 SVGEGT. Trimming left V 6 bases short and J 11 bases short, with 19 bases between. CDR3 amino acids: CASRYQLSVGQYF. The CDR3 DNA follows: TGTGCCAGCAGGTACCAGCTCAGCGTAGGACAGTACTTC.

The table lists this clonotype with many counts. This chain joins TRBV6-6 and TRBJ2-7; D gene uncertain. This CDR3 contains 12 residues. Germline CDR1 is MNHNY and CDR2 is SVGAGI (reference sequence). The V gene lost 9 bases and the J gene lost 2 bases, with 11 bases spanning the gap. DNA for the CDR3: TGTGCCAGTTACAGTCTCACCTACGAGCAGTACTTC. Translated, it gives CASYSLTYEQYF.

This clonotype was observed a handful of times. In nucleotides, the CDR3 is TGTGCCAGCAGCTTACAACAGGGGTTGAATGAGCAGTTCTTC. The encoded protein is CASSLQQGLNEQFF. The chain has TRBV7-9 and TRBJ2-1, with TRBD1 matching over 7 bases. The germline V gene encodes CDR1 SEHNR and CDR2 FQNEAQ (reference sequence). V was clipped by 2 bases and J by 7 bases; unmatched bases: 5. The CDR3 is made up of 14 amino acids.

The chain recombines TRBV11-3 with TRBJ1-1, with 7 bases aligning to TRBD1. There are 14 residues in the CDR3. V dropped 5 bases and J dropped 3; count of bases not matched to a gene: 6. Germline V lookup: CDR1 SGHNT, CDR2 YENEEA. The CDR3 DNA is TGTGCCAGCAGCATAAACAGGGGAGACACTGAAGCTTTCTTT. Amino acid sequence: CASSINRGDTEAFF.

The chain uses TRBV24-1 and TRBJ2-1; D might be TRBD2 (5 bases). The CDR3 runs 15 residues. Looked up from germline, CDR1 is KGHDR and CDR2 is SFDVKD. V lost 2 bases and J 5 bases, leaving 12 bases between the germline ends. Here the CDR3 DNA reads TGTGCCACCAGTGATTGGGATAGCGTGAACAATGAGCAGTTCTTC. Its protein is CATSDWDSVNNEQFF.

This clonotype was counted many times. The CDR3 region is CASSSTSGRATDTQYF. DNA for the CDR3: TGCGCCAGCAGCTCAACTAGCGGGAGGGCCACAGATACGCAGTATTTT. The rearrangement uses TRBV5-1 and TRBJ2-3; 13 nucleotides match TRBD2. CDR3 length: 16 residues. Unmatched junction bases numbered 3, after V lost 3 bases and J lost 2 bases. The germline CDR1 and CDR2 sequences are SGHRS and YFSETQ.

The chain joins TRBV6-4 to TRBJ1-3; possible D gene TRBD1, 6 bases. Trimming took 6 bases from V and 4 from J, leaving 10 bases between them. CDR3 length equals 13 residues. CDR1 is MRHNA and CDR2 is SNTAGT in the germline V gene. CDR3 loop: CASSRDTGNTIYF. The CDR3 region has the DNA TGTGCCAGCAGCCGGGACACAGGAAACACCATATATTTT.

This clonotype turned up a few times. A read error may explain this, as a much larger clone is one base away. V is TRBV20-1 and J is TRBJ2-3; possibly TRBD2 for D (5 bases). Germline V gives CDR1 DFQATT, CDR2 SNEGSKA (reference sequence). The V end lost 5 bases, the J end lost 1 base, and 16 bases lay between the germline ends. The CDR3 sequence is 15 residues long. The CDR3 spells CSAGAAAGRTDTQYF. DNA for the CDR3: TGCAGTGCTGGAGCGGCTGCGGGCCGCACAGATACGCAGTATTTT.

The chain is built from TRBV2 and TRBJ2-2, with a weak D call TRBD1 (6 bases). The CDR3 is 14 residues long. From germline, CDR1 is SNHLY and CDR2 FYNNEI. V was pared by 6 bases and J by 4 bases, with 12 bases between. The CDR3 DNA follows: TGTGCCAGCAGGGAACAGGGTGGCACCGGGGAGCTGTTTTTT. It specifies CASREQGGTGELFF.

The CDR3 is CASSLFYTYTGELFF. In nucleotides, the CDR3 is TGTGCCAGCAGCTTGTTTTACACCTACACCGGGGAGCTGTTTTTT. The gene calls are TRBV5-8 and TRBJ2-2, with D unclear. The length of the CDR3 is 15 residues. The germline V gene has CDR1 SGHTS and CDR2 YDEGEE. Trimming removed 1 base from V and 3 bases from J, with 10 bases in between.

Turning to this clonotype: The junction departs from germline at one end; a sequencing error may be responsible. This chain connects TRBV7-2 to TRBJ1-4; D is uncertain. The germline V gene encodes CDR1 SGHTA and CDR2 FQGNSA. The CDR3 is made up of 14 amino acids. CDR3 sequence: CASSSGLGKEKLFF. The CDR3 coding sequence is TGTGCCAGCAGCTCAGGCCTCGGAAAGGAAAAGCTGTTTTTT.

The V and J genes are TRBV29-1 and TRBJ2-1; D ambiguous. The assigned J gene may be wrong: the sequence end matches TRBJ2-7 better. CDR1 is SQVTM, CDR2 ANQGSEA, per germline. The CDR3 sequence is 13 residues long. The CDR3 bases are TGCAGCGTTCGAGAGAGCTCCTACAATGAGCAGTACTTC. This sequence encodes CSVRESSYNEQYF.

Turning to this clonotype: The junction departs from germline at one end; a sequencing error may be responsible. The gene calls are TRBV5-1 and TRBJ2-3; maybe TRBD1 (5 bases). Germline assignment: CDR1 SGHRS and CDR2 YFSETQ. This CDR3 has 15 residues. DNA for the CDR3: TGCGCCAGCAGCGCCAGGGCCTCGAGCACAGAGACGCAGTATTTT. It specifies CASSARASSTETQYF.